Listed below are T cell receptor beta chains from one sample, sequenced in a study of shared clonotypes between healthy human individuals. Sequenced by immunoSEQ multiplex PCR; TCRdb stores in-frame clones only, minus some. The profile covers roughly 500,000 clones, with roughly 95% appearing a single time and 0.055% to 0.075% taken by the ten largest. Sequenced: naive CD4+ T cells sorted from blood. Receptors originate from a woman in her 30s in good health. Both conserved end residues are part of each CDR3. The order of the fields is CDR3 protein, CDR3 DNA, clone size, D gene, J gene, V gene. A D gene is named only where the DNA matches it firmly. Only part of the rows carry a size: once, few, many, or a class if the clone is expanded.

CDR3aa: CASSPRPGQGYEQYF; CDR3nt: TGTGCCAGCAGCCCCCGACCGGGACAGGGCTACGAGCAGTACTTC; abundance: -; d_gene: TRBD1; j_gene: TRBJ2-7; v_gene: TRBV7-2
CDR3aa: CASTRSSYNEQFF; CDR3nt: TGTGCCAGCACGAGAAGCTCCTACAATGAGCAGTTCTTC; abundance: -; d_gene: -; j_gene: TRBJ2-1; v_gene: TRBV25-1
CDR3aa: CASRPPGLASDTQYF; CDR3nt: TGTGCCAGTAGGCCACCGGGACTAGCGTCCGATACGCAGTATTTT; abundance: -; d_gene: TRBD2; j_gene: TRBJ2-3; v_gene: TRBV19
CDR3aa: CASSNPTGGETQYF; CDR3nt: TGTGCCAGTAGTAACCCGACAGGGGGGGAGACCCAGTACTTC; abundance: -; d_gene: TRBD1; j_gene: TRBJ2-5; v_gene: TRBV19
CDR3aa: CASGAYEQYF; CDR3nt: TGTGCCAGCGGGGCCTACGAGCAGTACTTC; abundance: -; d_gene: -; j_gene: TRBJ2-7; v_gene: TRBV28
CDR3aa: CASSPSRVSGANYEQYF; CDR3nt: TGTGCCAGCAGCCCAAGTAGGGTATCAGGAGCCAACTACGAGCAGTACTTC; abundance: once; d_gene: -; j_gene: TRBJ2-7; v_gene: TRBV11-3
CDR3aa: CASSLQGSSSSTGELFF; CDR3nt: TGTGCCAGCAGCCTACAGGGTTCTTCTTCATCAACCGGGGAGCTGTTTTTT; abundance: -; d_gene: -; j_gene: TRBJ2-2; v_gene: TRBV7-2
CDR3aa: CASTNRVGAFF; CDR3nt: TGTGCCAGCACCAACAGGGTGGGAGCTTTCTTT; abundance: few; d_gene: -; j_gene: TRBJ1-1; v_gene: TRBV28
CDR3aa: CASREAGYNEQFF; CDR3nt: TGTGCCAGCAGAGAAGCGGGGTACAATGAGCAGTTCTTC; abundance: -; d_gene: TRBD2; j_gene: TRBJ2-1; v_gene: TRBV25-1
CDR3aa: CASSSETQYF; CDR3nt: TGTGCCAGCAGTTCAGAGACCCAGTACTTC; abundance: -; d_gene: -; j_gene: TRBJ2-5; v_gene: TRBV28
CDR3aa: CASTMALGASGELFF; CDR3nt: TGCGCCAGCACCATGGCCCTTGGGGCATCCGGGGAGCTGTTTTTT; abundance: -; d_gene: -; j_gene: TRBJ2-2; v_gene: TRBV10-2
CDR3aa: CASSQEGLLRQGKETQYF; CDR3nt: TGCGCCAGCAGCCAAGAAGGTTTATTGAGACAGGGTAAAGAGACCCAGTACTTC; abundance: -; d_gene: TRBD1; j_gene: TRBJ2-5; v_gene: TRBV4-1
CDR3aa: CASRPARYNEQFF; CDR3nt: TGTGCCAGCAGACCGGCACGCTACAATGAGCAGTTCTTC; abundance: -; d_gene: -; j_gene: TRBJ2-1; v_gene: TRBV27
CDR3aa: CASINSAASGRSSYNEQFF; CDR3nt: TGTGCCAGTATTAATTCGGCGGCTAGCGGCCGGAGCTCCTACAATGAGCAGTTCTTC; abundance: -; d_gene: TRBD2; j_gene: TRBJ2-1; v_gene: TRBV19
CDR3aa: CATKPGTGPSYGYTF; CDR3nt: TGTGCCACTAAGCCCGGGACAGGACCGTCCTATGGCTACACCTTC; abundance: -; d_gene: TRBD1; j_gene: TRBJ1-2; v_gene: TRBV6-5
CDR3aa: CASSPPLRSSYNEQFF; CDR3nt: TGTGCCAGCAGTCCGCCGTTGAGGAGCTCCTACAATGAGCAGTTCTTC; abundance: -; d_gene: -; j_gene: TRBJ2-1; v_gene: TRBV27
CDR3aa: CASSFLPGSYEQYF; CDR3nt: TGTGCCAGCAGTTTCTTACCTGGCTCCTACGAGCAGTACTTC; abundance: -; d_gene: -; j_gene: TRBJ2-7; v_gene: TRBV28
CDR3aa: CASSTRQGDNEKLFF; CDR3nt: TGTGCCAGTAGTACCAGACAGGGCGATAATGAAAAACTGTTTTTT; abundance: -; d_gene: TRBD1; j_gene: TRBJ1-4; v_gene: TRBV19
CDR3aa: CASSLALASPLHF; CDR3nt: TGTGCCAGCAGCTTAGCGCTCGCTTCACCCCTCCACTTT; abundance: -; d_gene: -; j_gene: TRBJ1-6; v_gene: TRBV7-2
CDR3aa: CSATGEGTQYF; CDR3nt: TGCAGTGCTACAGGGGAGGGTACGCAGTATTTT; abundance: once; d_gene: -; j_gene: TRBJ2-3; v_gene: TRBV20-1
CDR3aa: CASSHVNNEQFF; CDR3nt: TGCGCCAGCAGCCATGTGAACAATGAGCAGTTCTTC; abundance: -; d_gene: -; j_gene: TRBJ2-1; v_gene: TRBV4-1
CDR3aa: CASSQEGTGVREQYF; CDR3nt: TGTGCCAGCAGCCAAGAGGGGACAGGGGTCCGCGAGCAGTACTTC; abundance: -; d_gene: TRBD1; j_gene: TRBJ2-7; v_gene: TRBV4-2
CDR3aa: CASSSTQGAPTDTQYF; CDR3nt: TGTGCCAGCAGTTCCACACAGGGGGCACCCACAGATACGCAGTATTTT; abundance: -; d_gene: TRBD1; j_gene: TRBJ2-3; v_gene: TRBV6-4
CDR3aa: CASSLVNGYEQYF; CDR3nt: TGTGCCAGCAGCTTAGTTAATGGGTACGAGCAGTACTTC; abundance: -; d_gene: -; j_gene: TRBJ2-7; v_gene: TRBV11-2
CDR3aa: CASSVQGRNTQYF; CDR3nt: TGTGCCAGCAGTGTCCAGGGTAGGAATACGCAGTATTTT; abundance: -; d_gene: -; j_gene: TRBJ2-3; v_gene: TRBV2
CDR3aa: CASSLGLGITYEQYF; CDR3nt: TGTGCCAGCAGCTTAGGCTTAGGGATAACCTACGAGCAGTACTTC; abundance: -; d_gene: -; j_gene: TRBJ2-7; v_gene: TRBV7-9
CDR3aa: CASSSYRAYNEQFF; CDR3nt: TGTGCCAGCAGCTCGTACCGAGCTTACAATGAGCAGTTCTTC; abundance: -; d_gene: -; j_gene: TRBJ2-1; v_gene: TRBV28
CDR3aa: CASSFYGTRQETQYF; CDR3nt: TGTGCCAGCAGTTTCTACGGGACTCGGCAAGAGACCCAGTACTTC; abundance: once; d_gene: -; j_gene: TRBJ2-5; v_gene: TRBV27
CDR3aa: CATRELGLAGGGEQFF; CDR3nt: TGTGCCACCAGGGAACTGGGACTAGCGGGTGGGGGTGAGCAGTTCTTC; abundance: -; d_gene: TRBD2; j_gene: TRBJ2-1; v_gene: TRBV15
CDR3aa: CASSGQLGETQYF; CDR3nt: TGCGCCAGCTCGGGACAACTGGGGGAGACCCAGTACTTC; abundance: -; d_gene: -; j_gene: TRBJ2-5; v_gene: TRBV10-1
CDR3aa: CASSSLAGALPEQYF; CDR3nt: TGTGCCAGCAGCTCCTTAGCGGGAGCTTTACCCGAGCAGTACTTC; abundance: -; d_gene: TRBD2; j_gene: TRBJ2-7; v_gene: TRBV7-9
CDR3aa: CASSMQETQYF; CDR3nt: TGCGCCAGCAGTATGCAAGAGACCCAGTACTTC; abundance: -; d_gene: -; j_gene: TRBJ2-5; v_gene: TRBV5-1
CDR3aa: CASSEQQDEKLFF; CDR3nt: TGCGCCAGCAGTGAGCAACAGGATGAAAAACTGTTTTTT; abundance: -; d_gene: -; j_gene: TRBJ1-4; v_gene: TRBV10-2